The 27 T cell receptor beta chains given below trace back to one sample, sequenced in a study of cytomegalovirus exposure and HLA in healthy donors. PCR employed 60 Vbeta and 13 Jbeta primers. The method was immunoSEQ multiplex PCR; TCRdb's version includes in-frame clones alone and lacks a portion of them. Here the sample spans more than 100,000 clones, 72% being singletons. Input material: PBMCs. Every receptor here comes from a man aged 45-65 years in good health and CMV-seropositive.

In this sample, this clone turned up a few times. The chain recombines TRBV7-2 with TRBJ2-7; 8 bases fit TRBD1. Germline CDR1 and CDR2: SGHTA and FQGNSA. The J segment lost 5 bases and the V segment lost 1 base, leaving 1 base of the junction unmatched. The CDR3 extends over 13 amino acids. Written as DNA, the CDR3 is TGTGCCAGCAGCTTAGACAGGGGGAACGAGCAGTACTTC. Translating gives CASSLDRGNEQYF.

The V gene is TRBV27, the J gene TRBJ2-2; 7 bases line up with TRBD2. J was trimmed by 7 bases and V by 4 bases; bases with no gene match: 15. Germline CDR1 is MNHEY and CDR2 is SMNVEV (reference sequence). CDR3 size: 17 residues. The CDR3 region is CASSSRGGGRIGGELFF. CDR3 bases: TGTGCCAGCAGTTCGCGAGGAGGCGGGAGAATCGGCGGGGAGCTGTTTTTT.

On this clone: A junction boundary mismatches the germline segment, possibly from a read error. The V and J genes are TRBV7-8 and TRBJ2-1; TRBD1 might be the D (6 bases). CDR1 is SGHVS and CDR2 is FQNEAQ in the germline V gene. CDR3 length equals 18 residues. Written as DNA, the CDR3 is TGTGCCAGCAGCTTAGGTCCCTTGGGCAGGGGCTCCGACAATGAGCAGTTCTTC. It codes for CASSLGPLGRGSDNEQFF. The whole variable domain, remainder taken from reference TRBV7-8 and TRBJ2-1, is GAGVSQSPRYKVAKRGQDVALRCDPISGHVSLFWYQQALGQGPEFLTYFQNEAQLDKSGLPSDRFFAERPEGSVSTLKIQRTQQEDSAVYLCASSLGPLGRGSDNEQFFGPGTRLTVL.

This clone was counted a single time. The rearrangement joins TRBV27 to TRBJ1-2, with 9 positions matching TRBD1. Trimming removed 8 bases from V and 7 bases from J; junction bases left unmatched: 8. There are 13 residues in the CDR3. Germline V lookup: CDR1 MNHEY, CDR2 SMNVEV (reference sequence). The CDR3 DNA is TGTGCCAGCTCCAAACAGGGGGCAGGTGGCTACACCTTC. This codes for CASSKQGAGGYTF.

The CDR3 DNA is TGCGCCAGCAGCCCAAGTGGAGCGTCTCGGGAGGGCCTTGGGGCCAACGTCCTGACTTTC. Its protein is CASSPSGASREGLGANVLTF. The genes are TRBV4-1 and TRBJ2-6; 8 bases line up with TRBD2. This CDR3 spans 20 amino acids. The V segment lost 4 bases and the J segment 3 bases; nucleotides outside the gene matches: 17. Looked up from germline, CDR1 is MGHRA and CDR2 is YSYEKL.

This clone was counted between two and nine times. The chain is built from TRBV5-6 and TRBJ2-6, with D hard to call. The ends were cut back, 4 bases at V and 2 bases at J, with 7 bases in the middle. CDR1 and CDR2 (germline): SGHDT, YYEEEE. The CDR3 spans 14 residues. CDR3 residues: CASSTSTGANVLTF. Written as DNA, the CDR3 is TGTGCCAGCAGCACCTCTACTGGGGCCAACGTCCTGACTTTC.

Written as DNA, the CDR3 is TGTGCCAGCAGCCCCCGGGGGGGGTCAGTCGGCTACACCTTC. Protein product: CASSPRGGSVGYTF. The chain is built from TRBV7-2 and TRBJ1-2; weak D call: TRBD1 (5 bases). CDR3 length: 14 amino acids. V was trimmed by 5 bases and J by 8 bases, leaving 18 bases between them. Per the germline V gene, CDR1 is SGHTA and CDR2 is FQGNSA.

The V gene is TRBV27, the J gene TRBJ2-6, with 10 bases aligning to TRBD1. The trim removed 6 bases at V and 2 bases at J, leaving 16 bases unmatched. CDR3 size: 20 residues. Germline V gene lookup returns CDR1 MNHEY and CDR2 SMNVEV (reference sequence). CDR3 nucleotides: TGTGCCAGCAGCCGAAAGCCGGGACAGGGGATTGTAACTGGGGCCAACGTCCTGACTTTC. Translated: CASSRKPGQGIVTGANVLTF.

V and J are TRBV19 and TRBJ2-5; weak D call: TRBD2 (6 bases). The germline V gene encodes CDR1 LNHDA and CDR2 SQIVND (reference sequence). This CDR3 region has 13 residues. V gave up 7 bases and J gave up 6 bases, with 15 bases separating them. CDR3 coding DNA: TGTGCCAGTACGGGTCTAGGAGGGAAGACCCAGTACTTC. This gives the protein CASTGLGGKTQYF.

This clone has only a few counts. The CDR3 bases are TGTGCCAGCAGTGGCGGGGCGGGTCTAAATGAAAAACTGTTTTTT. Its translation is CASSGGAGLNEKLFF. The chain joins TRBV27 to TRBJ1-4; TRBD1 might be the D (5 bases). From germline, CDR1 is MNHEY and CDR2 SMNVEV (reference sequence). The CDR3 loop spans 15 amino acids. Trimming removed 5 bases from V and 5 bases from J, with 15 bases in between.

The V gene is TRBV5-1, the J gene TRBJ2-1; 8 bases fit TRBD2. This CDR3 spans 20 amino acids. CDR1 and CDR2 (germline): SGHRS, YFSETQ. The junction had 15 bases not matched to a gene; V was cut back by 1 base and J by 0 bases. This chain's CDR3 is CASSLNGGGVQQSSYNEQFF. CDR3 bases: TGCGCCAGCAGCTTGAACGGGGGGGGCGTTCAACAGAGCTCCTACAATGAGCAGTTCTTC.

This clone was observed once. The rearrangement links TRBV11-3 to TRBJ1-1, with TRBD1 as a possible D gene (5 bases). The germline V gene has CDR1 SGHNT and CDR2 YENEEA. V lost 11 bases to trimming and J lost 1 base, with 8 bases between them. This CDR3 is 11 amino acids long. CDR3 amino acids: CACGANTEAFF. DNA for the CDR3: TGTGCCTGTGGGGCGAACACTGAAGCTTTCTTT.

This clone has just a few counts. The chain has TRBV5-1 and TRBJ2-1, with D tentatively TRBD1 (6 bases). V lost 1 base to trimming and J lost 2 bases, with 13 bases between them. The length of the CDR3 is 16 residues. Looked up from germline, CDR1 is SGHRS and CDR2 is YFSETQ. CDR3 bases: TGCGCCAGCAGCTTGAATACCAGGGGAACCTACAATGAGCAGTTCTTC. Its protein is CASSLNTRGTYNEQFF. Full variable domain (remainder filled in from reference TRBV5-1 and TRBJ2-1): KAGVTQTPRYLIKTRGQQVTLSCSPISGHRSVSWYQQTPGQGLQFLFEYFSETQRNKGNFPGRFSGRQFSNSRSEMNVSTLELGDSALYLCASSLNTRGTYNEQFFGPGTRLTVL.

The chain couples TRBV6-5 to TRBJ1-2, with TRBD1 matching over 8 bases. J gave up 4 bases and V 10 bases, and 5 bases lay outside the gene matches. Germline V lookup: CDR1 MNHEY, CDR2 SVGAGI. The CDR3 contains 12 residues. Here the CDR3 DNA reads TGTGCCACCAGGGGGACAGGCTATGGCTACACCTTC. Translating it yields CATRGTGYGYTF.

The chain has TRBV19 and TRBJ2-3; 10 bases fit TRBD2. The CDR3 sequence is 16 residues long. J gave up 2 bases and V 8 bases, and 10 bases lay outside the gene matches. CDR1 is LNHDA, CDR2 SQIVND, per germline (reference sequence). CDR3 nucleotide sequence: TGTGCCAGTTGCTGCTCGACTAGCGGGCACACAGATACGCAGTATTTT. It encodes CASCCSTSGHTDTQYF. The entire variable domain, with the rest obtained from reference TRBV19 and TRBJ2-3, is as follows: DGGITQSPKYLFRKEGQNVTLSCEQNLNHDAMYWYRQDPGQGLRLIYYSQIVNDFQKGDIAEGYSVSREKKESFPLTVTSAQKNPTAFYLCASCCSTSGHTDTQYFGPGTRLTVL.

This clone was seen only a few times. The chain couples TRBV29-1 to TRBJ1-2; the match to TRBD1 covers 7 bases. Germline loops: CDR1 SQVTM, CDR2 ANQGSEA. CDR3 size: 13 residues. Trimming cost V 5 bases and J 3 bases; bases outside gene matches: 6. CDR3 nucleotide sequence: TGCAGCGTTTCCGACAGGGTGGACTATGGCTACACCTTC. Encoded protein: CSVSDRVDYGYTF.

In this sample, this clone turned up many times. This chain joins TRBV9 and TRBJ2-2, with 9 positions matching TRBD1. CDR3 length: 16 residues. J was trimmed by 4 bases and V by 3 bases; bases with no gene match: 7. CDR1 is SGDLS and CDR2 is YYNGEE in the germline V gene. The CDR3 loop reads CASSGEGTGPTGELFF. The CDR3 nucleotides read TGTGCCAGCAGCGGGGAGGGGACAGGGCCCACCGGGGAGCTGTTTTTT. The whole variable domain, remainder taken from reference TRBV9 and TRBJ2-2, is DSGVTQTPKHLITATGQRVTLRCSPRSGDLSVYWYQQSLDQGLQFLIQYYNGEERAKGNILERFSAQQFPDLHSELNLSSLELGDSALYFCASSGEGTGPTGELFFGEGSRLTVL.

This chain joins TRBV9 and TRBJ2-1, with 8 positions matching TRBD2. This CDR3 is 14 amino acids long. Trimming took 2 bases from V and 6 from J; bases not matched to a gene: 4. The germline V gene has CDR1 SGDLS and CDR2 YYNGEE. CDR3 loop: CASSVSGTSNEQFF. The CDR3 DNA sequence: TGTGCCAGCAGCGTGTCCGGGACTAGCAATGAGCAGTTCTTC. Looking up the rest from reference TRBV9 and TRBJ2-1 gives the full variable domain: DSGVTQTPKHLITATGQRVTLRCSPRSGDLSVYWYQQSLDQGLQFLIQYYNGEERAKGNILERFSAQQFPDLHSELNLSSLELGDSALYFCASSVSGTSNEQFFGPGTRLTVL.

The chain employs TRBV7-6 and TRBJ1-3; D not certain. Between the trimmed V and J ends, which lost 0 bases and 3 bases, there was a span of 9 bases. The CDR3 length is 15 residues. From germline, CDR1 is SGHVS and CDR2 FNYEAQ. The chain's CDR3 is CASSLAPGRGNTIYF. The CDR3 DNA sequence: TGTGCCAGCAGCTTAGCGCCGGGTCGTGGAAACACCATATATTTT.

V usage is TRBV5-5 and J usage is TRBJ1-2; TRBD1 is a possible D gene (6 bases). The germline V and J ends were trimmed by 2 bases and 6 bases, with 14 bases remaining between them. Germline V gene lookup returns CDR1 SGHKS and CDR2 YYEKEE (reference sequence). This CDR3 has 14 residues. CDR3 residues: CASSLPGTRHGYTF. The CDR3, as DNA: TGTGCCAGCAGCTTACCCGGGACAAGGCATGGCTACACCTTC. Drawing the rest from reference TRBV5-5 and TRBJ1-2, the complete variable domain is DAGVTQSPTHLIKTRGQQVTLRCSPISGHKSVSWYQQVLGQGPQFIFQYYEKEERGRGNFPDRFSARQFPNYSSELNVNALLLGDSALYLCASSLPGTRHGYTFGSGTRLTVV.

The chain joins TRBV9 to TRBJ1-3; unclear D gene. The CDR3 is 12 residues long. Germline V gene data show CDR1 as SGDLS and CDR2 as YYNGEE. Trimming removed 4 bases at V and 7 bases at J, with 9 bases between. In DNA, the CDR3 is TGTGCCAGCAGCTCAGACTTGAACACCATATATTTT. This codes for CASSSDLNTIYF.

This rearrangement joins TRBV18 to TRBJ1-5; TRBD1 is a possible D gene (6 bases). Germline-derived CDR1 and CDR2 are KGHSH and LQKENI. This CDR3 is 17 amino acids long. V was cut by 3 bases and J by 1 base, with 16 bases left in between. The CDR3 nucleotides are TGTGCCAGCTCACCCGGCGACAGGTTTAGGAGCAATCAGCCCCAGCATTTT. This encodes CASSPGDRFRSNQPQHF.

This CDR3 is CASSSNRVVGTF. The CDR3 DNA follows: TGTGCCAGCAGTAGTAACAGGGTCGTAGGTACCTTC. The chain combines TRBV28 with TRBJ1-2; TRBD1 might be the D (6 bases). The germline V gene encodes CDR1 MDHEN and CDR2 SYDVKM. This CDR3 is built from 12 residues. Trimming pared 5 bases from V and 14 bases from J, leaving 18 bases between.

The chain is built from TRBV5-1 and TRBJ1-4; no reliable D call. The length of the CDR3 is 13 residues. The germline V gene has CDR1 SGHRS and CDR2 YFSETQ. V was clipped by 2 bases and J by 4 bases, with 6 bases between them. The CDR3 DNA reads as TGCGCCAGCAGCTTACAGAGTAATGAAAAACTGTTTTTT. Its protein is CASSLQSNEKLFF.

As DNA, the CDR3 is TGTGCCAGCAGCCCGGACAGCACGCGGGGCTACACCTTC. This gives the protein CASSPDSTRGYTF. V and J are TRBV7-9 and TRBJ1-2; tentative D call: TRBD1 (6 bases). V dropped 5 bases and J dropped 8 bases, with 15 bases sitting between them. The CDR3 is made up of 13 amino acids. CDR1 is SEHNR, CDR2 FQNEAQ, per germline (reference sequence).

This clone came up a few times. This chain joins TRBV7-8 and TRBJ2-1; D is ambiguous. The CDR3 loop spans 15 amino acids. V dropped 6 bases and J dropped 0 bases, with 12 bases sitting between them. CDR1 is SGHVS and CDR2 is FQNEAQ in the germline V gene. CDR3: CASSQARSSYNEQFF. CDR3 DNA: TGTGCCAGCAGTCAAGCGAGGAGCTCCTACAATGAGCAGTTCTTC.

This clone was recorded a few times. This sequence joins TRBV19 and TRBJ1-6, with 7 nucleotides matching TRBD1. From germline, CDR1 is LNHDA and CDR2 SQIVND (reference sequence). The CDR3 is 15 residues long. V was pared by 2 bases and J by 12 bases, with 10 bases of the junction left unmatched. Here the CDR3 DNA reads TGTGCCAGTAGTATAACCCCTTGGGACAGAGGACCCCTCCACTTT. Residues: CASSITPWDRGPLHF.